This TCR beta chain was obtained from a study of vaccination and CD4 T cells after COVID-19. At the level of the study: Participants received two doses of either BNT162b2 or mRNA-1273 vaccine. Whole-study results and caveats: Looking at convalescent patients, 304 of their 307 vaccine-specific clones were spike mono-reactive.

The Oncomine TCR Beta short-read assay sequenced DNA from cultured CD4+ T cells. TCRdb reprocessed the PCR reads with MiXCR, giving one entry per CDR3 protein. Of around 20,000 distinct CDR3 sequences in the sample, roughly 46% are singletons; the top ten hold 6.3%. On this clonotype: Its cognate antigen is unknown.

As to treatment: roughly nine-day PBMC culture with coronavirus spike peptide pools or control peptides (ViraFEST assay). The V gene lost 2 bases and the J gene lost 1 base, with 10 bases spanning the gap. CDR3 length: 15 amino acids. Germline CDR1 reads ENHRY; CDR2 reads SYGVKD. The gene calls are TRBV10-3 and TRBJ2-3, with a weak D call TRBD2 (6 bases). Sequences were derived from CD4+ T cells from blood, cultured in vitro, sampled before SARS-CoV-2 vaccination. The sequence was collected from a human donor who had recovered from COVID-19. Written as DNA, the CDR3 is TGTGCCATCAGTGAGGTCACGGGGGGCACAGATACGCAGTATTTT. It codes for CAISEVTGGTDTQYF.